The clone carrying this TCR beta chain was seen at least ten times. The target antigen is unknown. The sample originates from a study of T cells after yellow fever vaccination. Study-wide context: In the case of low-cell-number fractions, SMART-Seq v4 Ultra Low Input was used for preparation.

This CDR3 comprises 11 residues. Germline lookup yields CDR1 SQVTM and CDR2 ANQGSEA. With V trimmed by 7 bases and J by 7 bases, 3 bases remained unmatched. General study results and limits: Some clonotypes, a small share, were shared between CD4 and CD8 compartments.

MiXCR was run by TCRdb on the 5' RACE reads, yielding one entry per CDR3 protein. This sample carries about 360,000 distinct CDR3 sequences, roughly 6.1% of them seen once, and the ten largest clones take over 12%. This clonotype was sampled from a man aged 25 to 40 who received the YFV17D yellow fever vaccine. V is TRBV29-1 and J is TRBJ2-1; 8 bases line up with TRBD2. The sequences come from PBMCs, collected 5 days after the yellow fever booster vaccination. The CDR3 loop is CSEGLENEQFF. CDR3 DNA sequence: TGCAGCGAGGGACTAGAGAATGAGCAGTTCTTC.